Following are 22 T cell receptor beta chains from one sample sequenced in a study of CD8+ T cells in alopecia areata. Specified treatment: oral pan-JAK inhibitor, 5-10 mg twice daily. RNA, once extracted, was reverse transcribed into cDNA for use as the sequencing template. Generated by immunoSEQ multiplex PCR, the TCRdb table keeps only in-frame clones and is missing some. The data hold about 200,000 clones, with 35% to 45% observed a single time. Sequencing used CD4+ T cells sorted from blood, obtained around week 30, from a patient treated with tofacitinib. These receptors all stem from a human donor with alopecia areata.

The chain recombines TRBV4-1 with TRBJ2-2; tentative D call: TRBD1 (7 bases). The CDR3 length is 15 residues. CDR1 MGHRA and CDR2 YSYEKL come from the germline V gene. Trimming pared 4 bases from V and 6 bases from J, leaving 15 bases between. The chain's CDR3 is CASSRPDREAGELFF. The CDR3 DNA reads TGCGCCAGCAGCCGCCCCGACAGGGAGGCCGGGGAGCTGTTTTTT.

Worth noting for this clone: Other DNA sequences in this specimen translate into the identical CDR3. The V and J genes are TRBV12-5 and TRBJ1-1; 7 bases are a match to TRBD1. Trimming cost V 1 base and J 8 bases; bases outside gene matches: 1. Germline lookup yields CDR1 LGHNT and CDR2 FRNRAP. This CDR3 spans 12 amino acids. The CDR3 DNA sequence: TGTGCTAGTGGTTTGGGACAGGGAGAAGCTTTCTTT. Translating it yields CASGLGQGEAFF. Full variable domain (rest looked up from reference TRBV12-5 and TRBJ1-1): DARVTQTPRHKVTEMGQEVTMRCQPILGHNTVFWYRQTMMQGLELLAYFRNRAPLDDSGMPKDRFSAEMPDATLATLKIQPSEPRDSAVYFCASGLGQGEAFFGQGTRLTVV.

The gene calls are TRBV12-5 and TRBJ2-3; maybe TRBD1 (6 bases). The V end lost 7 bases, the J end lost 2 bases, and 22 bases lay between the germline ends. CDR3 length equals 17 residues. In germline, CDR1 is LGHNT, CDR2 FRNRAP. CDR3 sequence: CASANLLGAFPTDTQYF. DNA of the CDR3: TGTGCTAGTGCTAATTTACTGGGGGCGTTTCCCACAGATACGCAGTATTTT.

This sequence joins TRBV7-9 and TRBJ2-7, with D uncertain. The germline V gene encodes CDR1 SEHNR and CDR2 FQNEAQ (reference sequence). The V gene lost 0 bases and the J gene lost 3 bases, with 3 bases spanning the gap. The length of the CDR3 is 12 residues. CDR3 sequence (DNA): TGTGCCAGCAGCTTAGCGCTCTACGAGCAGTACTTC. Its protein is CASSLALYEQYF.

The J gene is TRBJ1-1, the V gene TRBV4-2, with a tentative D call TRBD1 (6 bases). Between the trimmed V and J ends, which lost 1 base and 6 bases, there was a span of 12 bases. CDR1 is LGHNA, CDR2 YNFKEQ, per germline. The length of the CDR3 is 14 residues. The CDR3, as DNA: TGTGCCAGCAGCCAAGCGGACAGAGGGGCTGAAGCTTTCTTT. Translated, it gives CASSQADRGAEAFF.

J is TRBJ1-2 and V is TRBV9; 9 positions agree with TRBD1. The CDR3 sequence is 13 residues long. V shed 3 bases and J 8 bases; nucleotides not matched to a gene: 5. Germline CDR1 and CDR2: SGDLS and YYNGEE. This CDR3 is CASSAGTGYGYTF. The CDR3 coding sequence is TGTGCCAGCAGCGCTGGGACAGGGTACGGCTACACCTTC.

This clone appeared a few times. V gene TRBV11-2 combines with J gene TRBJ2-7; 10 bases agree with TRBD2. The CDR3 has 15 amino acids. CDR1 is SGHAT, CDR2 FQNNGV, per germline. V shed 3 bases and J 7 bases; nucleotides not matched to a gene: 9. CDR3 sequence: CASSFGSGGPGEQYF. In DNA form, the CDR3 reads TGTGCCAGCAGCTTCGGTAGCGGGGGGCCAGGGGAGCAGTACTTC.

V is TRBV30 and J is TRBJ2-6; D call uncertain. The germline CDR1 and CDR2 sequences are GTSNPN and SVGIG (reference sequence). The CDR3 spans 18 residues. With 2 bases removed from V and 0 bases from J, the gap between germline ends came to 17 bases. The CDR3 bases are TGTGCCTGGAGTCCTATGATACTCCGCTTCTCTGGGGCCAACGTCCTGACTTTC. This codes for CAWSPMILRFSGANVLTF.

This clone has a handful of counts. The V and J genes are TRBV6-5 and TRBJ1-6; the match to TRBD1 covers 7 bases. The J segment lost 9 bases and the V segment lost 6 bases, leaving 11 bases of the junction unmatched. Per germline, CDR1 MNHEY and CDR2 SVGAGI. The CDR3 contains 15 residues. The CDR3 DNA follows: TGTGCCAGCAGGCATCCGACAGGGAAGGGTTCACCCCTCCACTTT. It codes for CASRHPTGKGSPLHF.

The chain uses TRBV6-5 and TRBJ2-3; D ambiguous. CDR1 is MNHEY, CDR2 SVGAGI, per germline. CDR3 size: 15 residues. The V gene lost 7 bases and the J gene lost 0 bases, with 14 bases spanning the gap. The CDR3 loop is CASKVLGFSTDTQYF. DNA of the CDR3: TGTGCCAGCAAAGTTCTTGGCTTTAGCACAGATACGCAGTATTTT.

This chain joins TRBV7-9 and TRBJ2-7; D is unresolved. This CDR3 region has 13 residues. Germline CDR1 and CDR2: SEHNR and FQNEAQ (reference sequence). The V end was cut by 5 bases, the J end by 2 bases, with 10 bases between. The CDR3: CASSPSFTYEQYF. CDR3 nucleotides: TGTGCCAGCAGCCCCTCATTCACCTACGAGCAGTACTTC.

This clone has just a few counts. V and J are TRBV27 and TRBJ1-2, with D possibly being TRBD1 (5 bases). The V and J ends lost 4 bases and 4 bases respectively, with 10 bases between them. Germline V gives CDR1 MNHEY, CDR2 SMNVEV (reference sequence). The CDR3 sequence is 13 residues long. CDR3 region: CASSSGGSYGYTF. CDR3 coding DNA: TGTGCCAGCAGTTCCGGGGGAAGCTATGGCTACACCTTC.

J is TRBJ2-3 and V is TRBV4-1; TRBD2 might be the D (5 bases). The germline CDR1 and CDR2 sequences are MGHRA and YSYEKL. The CDR3 has 15 amino acids. Trimming removed 0 bases from V and 2 bases from J, with 9 bases in between. The CDR3 DNA follows: TGCGCCAGCAGCCAAGAGCTAGCCAACACAGATACGCAGTATTTT. Translated, it gives CASSQELANTDTQYF.

This clone has just a few counts. The chain employs TRBV5-1 and TRBJ2-5; TRBD1 matches at 10 bases. V lost 4 bases and J lost 1; bases outside the gene matches: 1. Germline V gives CDR1 SGHRS, CDR2 YFSETQ. The CDR3 contains 14 residues. The CDR3: CASSRTGGQETQYF. CDR3 nucleotide sequence: TGCGCCAGCAGCAGGACAGGGGGCCAAGAGACCCAGTACTTC. Drawing the rest from reference TRBV5-1 and TRBJ2-5, the complete variable domain is KAGVTQTPRYLIKTRGQQVTLSCSPISGHRSVSWYQQTPGQGLQFLFEYFSETQRNKGNFPGRFSGRQFSNSRSEMNVSTLELGDSALYLCASSRTGGQETQYFGPGTRLLVL.

V usage is TRBV27 and J usage is TRBJ1-2; 9 bases match TRBD1. The junction had 6 bases not matched to a gene; V was cut back by 5 bases and J by 5 bases. Per the germline V gene, CDR1 is MNHEY and CDR2 is SMNVEV (reference sequence). This CDR3 has 14 amino acids. The chain's CDR3 is CASSPTTGGYGYTF. Written as DNA, the CDR3 is TGTGCCAGCAGTCCGACGACAGGGGGGTATGGCTACACCTTC.

The chain recombines TRBV5-1 with TRBJ1-5; D remains ambiguous. Trimming removed 4 bases at V and 8 bases at J, with 16 bases between. Germline CDR1 and CDR2: SGHRS and YFSETQ. This CDR3 contains 14 residues. The CDR3 bases are TGCGCCAGCAGCGTAGGCAGAGACGGGGAGCCCCAGCATTTT. As protein: CASSVGRDGEPQHF.

The V and J genes are TRBV6-5 and TRBJ2-3; D call uncertain. Trimming pared 2 bases from V and 2 bases from J, leaving 8 bases between. The CDR3 is made up of 14 amino acids. Germline CDR1 MNHEY, CDR2 SVGAGI. DNA of the CDR3: TGTGCCAGCAGTTACGGCCTATCCACAGATACGCAGTATTTT. Translating gives CASSYGLSTDTQYF.

The sample holds one count of this clone. V is TRBV6-1 and J is TRBJ2-3; 8 positions agree with TRBD2. V trimming: 4 bases; J trimming: 2 bases; junction bases outside the gene matches: 8. The CDR3 is 16 amino acids. The germline V gene has CDR1 MNHNS and CDR2 SASEGT. The CDR3 bases are TGTGCCAGCAGTGGCAAGCGGGGGCCCTACACAGATACGCAGTATTTT. It codes for CASSGKRGPYTDTQYF.

The CDR3 coding sequence is TGTGCCAGCAGCCAGGTGACAGATACGCAGTATTTT. This translates into CASSQVTDTQYF. This chain joins TRBV7-3 and TRBJ2-3; D is uncertain. CDR1 and CDR2 (germline): SGHTA, FQGTGA. The germline V and J ends were trimmed by 5 bases and 3 bases, with 6 bases remaining between them. The CDR3 sequence is 12 residues long.

This clone was counted only a few times. The chain links TRBV5-4 to TRBJ1-4, with 8 bases that match TRBD1. Germline V lookup: CDR1 SGHNT, CDR2 YYREEE (reference sequence). The V and J ends lost 4 bases and 0 bases, in that order; junction bases with no gene match: 5. The CDR3 is 16 residues long. The CDR3 DNA follows: TGTGCCAGCAGCCCGGGACAGGTCGCAACTAATGAAAAACTGTTTTTT. Its protein is CASSPGQVATNEKLFF.

The chain links TRBV10-3 to TRBJ2-7; D gene ambiguous. Trimming pared 8 bases from V and 3 bases from J, leaving 8 bases between. Germline-derived CDR1 and CDR2 are ENHRY and SYGVKD. This CDR3 comprises 11 residues. The CDR3: CAIGKGYEQYF. The CDR3, as DNA: TGTGCCATCGGGAAAGGCTACGAGCAGTACTTC.

The gene calls are TRBV30 and TRBJ1-5, with D maybe TRBD1 (5 bases). The V gene lost 4 bases and the J gene lost 5 bases, with 12 bases spanning the gap. CDR3 length equals 13 residues. Germline CDR1 is GTSNPN and CDR2 is SVGIG (reference sequence). The CDR3 DNA sequence: TGTGCCTGGAAGGGGCAGGGTGATCAGCCCCAGCATTTT. It codes for CAWKGQGDQPQHF.